This TCR beta chain appears in the sequencing data of a study of cytomegalovirus exposure and HLA in healthy donors. J gave up 5 bases and V 0 bases, and 7 bases lay outside the gene matches. CDR3 length: 16 amino acids. Looked up from germline, CDR1 is MNHNY and CDR2 is SVGAGI (reference sequence). Regarding the study as a whole: Later on, a genetic analysis was performed. It linked a missense variant in DCLRE1C with V- and J-gene trimming of TCR beta.

This clone has a single count. What it recognizes is unknown. 60 Vbeta and 13 Jbeta primers were used in PCR. Using immunoSEQ multiplex PCR, the repertoire was profiled, and TCRdb retains in-frame clones only, with some absent. This sample has around 230,000 clones, with 82% found just once. The sequencing sample was made of PBMCs. The chain has TRBV6-6 and TRBJ2-7; 10 bases match TRBD2. The source of this sequence is a man between 40 and 49 years old in good health and CMV-seropositive. DNA of the CDR3: TGTGCCAGCAGTTACTCGAACCTAGCGGGAGTCCACGAGCAGTACGTC. Translated, it gives CASSYSNLAGVHEQYV.